This is a list of T cell receptor beta chains from one sample in a study of T cell responses to AZD1222 COVID-19 vaccine. Measured with immunoSEQ multiplex PCR; TCRdb has only the in-frame clones, and not every one. The sample shows approximately 110,000 clones, about 89% of them seen only once. Sequenced material: peripheral blood, taken 28 days after the second AZD1222 dose. These receptors originate from an adult who received the AZD1222 COVID-19 vaccine. The CDR3 runs from the conserved cysteine through the conserved F or W. The D gene is left open where the match is weak. Clone sizes are given selectively: once, few, many, or a class where the clone is expanded.

D	V	size	J	DNA	CDR3
.	TRBV7-2	.	TRBJ1-3	TGTGCCAGCAGCTTATTCGCCAGGTCCTCCTCTGGAAACACCATATATTTT	CASSLFARSSSGNTIYF
TRBD2	TRBV18	.	TRBJ2-3	TGTGCCAGCTCGGCGGCGGGAGGGCCGGCAGATACGCAGTATTTT	CASSAAGGPADTQYF
.	TRBV5-5	.	TRBJ2-1	TGTGCCAGCAGCTTTGAGGTGGATGAGCAGTTCTTC	CASSFEVDEQFF
.	TRBV29-1	.	TRBJ2-7	TGCAGCGTTGAATACGTTGGCGGCGAGCAGTACTTC	CSVEYVGGEQYF
.	TRBV2	.	TRBJ2-3	TGTGCCAGCAGTGTTTCTGGAGATACGCAGTATTTT	CASSVSGDTQYF
.	TRBV18	once	TRBJ1-4	TGTGCCAGCTCACCACCTACAGGGACTCGTGAAAAACTGTTTTTT	CASSPPTGTREKLFF
TRBD2	TRBV5-4	.	TRBJ2-1	TGTGCCAGCAGCGAGACTAGCGGGAGAAATGAGCAGTTCTTC	CASSETSGRNEQFF
.	TRBV13	.	TRBJ1-6	TGTGCCAGCAACCTAAGGGACGGTGGTAATTCACCCCTCCACTTT	CASNLRDGGNSPLHF
.	TRBV12-5	.	TRBJ2-5	TGTGCTAGTGGTTTGGGAGGAATTGAGACCCAGTACTTC	CASGLGGIETQYF
.	TRBV5-6	.	TRBJ1-2	TGTGCCAGCAGCTTGTGGTCGGGCAGAGTTAACAACTATGGCTACACCTTC	CASSLWSGRVNNYGYTF
.	TRBV29-1	once	TRBJ1-1	TGCAGCGCGGGGGTTGGGCTCAGGACTGAAGCTTTCTTT	CSAGVGLRTEAFF
TRBD2	TRBV28	.	TRBJ2-3	TGTGCCAGCATGGCTAGCGGGAGACGCACAGATACGCAGTATTTT	CASMASGRRTDTQYF
TRBD1	TRBV5-1	.	TRBJ1-2	TGCGCCAGCAGCTGGCGGTGGCAGGGGGATTATGGCTACACCTTC	CASSWRWQGDYGYTF
.	TRBV28	once	TRBJ1-2	TGTGCCAGCAGGGAACCGGGACGGACATTCTATGGCTACACCTTC	CASREPGRTFYGYTF
TRBD1	TRBV5-6	.	TRBJ1-2	TGTGCCAGCAGCTTCTCTACAGGGGACGGCTACACCTTC	CASSFSTGDGYTF
.	TRBV30	.	TRBJ1-6	TGTGCCACCCTTACCCGTTTAGGAAATAATACACCCCTCCACTTT	CATLTRLGNNTPLHF
.	TRBV5-8	.	TRBJ1-5	TGTGCCAGCAGCTTGACAGGTTATAGCAATCAGCCCCAGCATTTT	CASSLTGYSNQPQHF
.	TRBV6-5	.	TRBJ2-7	TGTGCCAGCAGTTCGAACCCAGGGTCTCGGTCCTACGAGCAGTACTTC	CASSSNPGSRSYEQYF
.	TRBV30	.	TRBJ1-3	TGTGCCTGGAGTGTAGTTCCCCTTGGAAACACCATATATTTT	CAWSVVPLGNTIYF
TRBD2	TRBV28	.	TRBJ2-1	TGTGCCAGCAGGACTAGCGGGAGAGGATCGGGTGAGCAGTTCTTC	CASRTSGRGSGEQFF
TRBD2	TRBV5-1	.	TRBJ2-7	TGCGCCAGCAGCGAAACTAGCGGGAGCTCCTACGAGCAGTACTTC	CASSETSGSSYEQYF
.	TRBV19	.	TRBJ1-4	TGTGCCAGTAGTGTACAGGGTATTGATGAAAAACTGTTTTTT	CASSVQGIDEKLFF
.	TRBV12-3/TRBV12-4	.	TRBJ1-2	TGTGCCAGCAGAACCGGGGCCTCCGGGTACACCTTC	CASRTGASGYTF
.	TRBV21-1	once	TRBJ1-4	TGTGCCAGCTCAGGGGACTGTGAAAAACTGTTTTTT	CASSGDCEKLFF
.	TRBV4-1	once	TRBJ1-6	TGCGCCAGCAGCCAAGACGTTAGTTCCTATAATTCACCCCTCCACTTT	CASSQDVSSYNSPLHF
.	TRBV4-3	.	TRBJ1-4	TGCGCCAGCAGCCTATACCGGGGCATTAATGAAAAACTGTTTTTT	CASSLYRGINEKLFF
.	TRBV19	.	TRBJ1-5	TGTGCCAGTAGTATCGGGGGGCCAAATCAGCCCCAGCATTTT	CASSIGGPNQPQHF
TRBD1	TRBV28	.	TRBJ2-7	TGTGCCAGCAGATCCGACAGGGGTTCCTACGAGCAGTACTTC	CASRSDRGSYEQYF